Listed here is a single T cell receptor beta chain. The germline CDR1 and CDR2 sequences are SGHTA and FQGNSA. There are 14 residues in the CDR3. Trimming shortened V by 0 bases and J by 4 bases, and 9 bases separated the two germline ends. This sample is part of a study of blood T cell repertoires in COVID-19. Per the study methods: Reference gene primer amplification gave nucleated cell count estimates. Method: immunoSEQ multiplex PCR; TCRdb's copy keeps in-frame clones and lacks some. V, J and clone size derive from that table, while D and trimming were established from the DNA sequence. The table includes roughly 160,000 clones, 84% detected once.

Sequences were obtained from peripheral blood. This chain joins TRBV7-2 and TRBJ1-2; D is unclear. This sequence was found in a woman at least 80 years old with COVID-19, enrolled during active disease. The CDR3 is CASSLASGSYGYTF. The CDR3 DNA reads TGTGCCAGCAGCTTAGCTTCCGGGTCCTATGGCTACACCTTC.